These T cell receptor beta chains were read from a single sample in a study of cytotoxic CD8 clonotypes in ibrutinib-treated CLL. The repertoire was sequenced with immunoSEQ multiplex PCR; TCRdb's copy has only in-frame clones and lacks some. The data hold almost 85,000 clones, with around 84% observed a single time. The sequencing used PBMCs, collected before ibrutinib treatment. The source of these receptors is a human donor with chronic lymphocytic leukemia. The CDR3 runs from the conserved cysteine through the conserved F or W. D genes are given only for firm matches. A row's size may be missing; if present it is once, few, many or a size class.

TRBD1	.	TRBJ2-7	TRBV15	TGTGCCACCAGCAAAAACAGGGGGCGAACCTACGAGCAGTACTTC	CATSKNRGRTYEQYF
.	.	TRBJ2-3	TRBV4-3	TGCGCCAGCAGCCAGGCGGGGCGGGGCACAGATACGCAGTATTTT	CASSQAGRGTDTQYF
.	.	TRBJ2-3	TRBV2	TGTGCCAGCAGTGATAATTGGGCCGCGCGGAGGGGGACGGCAGATACGCAGTATTTT	CASSDNWAARRGTADTQYF
.	.	TRBJ2-5	TRBV5-3	TGTGCCAGAAGCTTAGTCTGGGGGCCAGAGACCCAGTACTTC	CARSLVWGPETQYF
TRBD1	.	TRBJ2-7	TRBV9	TGTGCCAGCAGCCGGGACAGCAAGTACGAGCAGTACTTC	CASSRDSKYEQYF
.	few	TRBJ2-5	TRBV7-2	TGTGCCAGCAGCACCAGGGGCGGAAATCAAGAGACCCAGTACTTC	CASSTRGGNQETQYF
.	.	TRBJ1-5	TRBV27	TGTGCCAGCAGTAGGGTGAGTCAGCCCCAGCATTTT	CASSRVSQPQHF
.	.	TRBJ1-2	TRBV29-1	TGCAGCGTTGAACCGGGGGGCAAGCATGGCTACACCTTC	CSVEPGGKHGYTF
.	few	TRBJ2-3	TRBV9	TGTGCCAGCAGCGTAGGGCAGGCGATCACAGATACGCAGTATTTT	CASSVGQAITDTQYF
.	.	TRBJ2-3	TRBV6-6	TGTGCCAGCAGTTCCGCAGGGGAATATACAGATACGCAGTATTTT	CASSSAGEYTDTQYF
TRBD1	.	TRBJ2-5	TRBV5-1	TGCGCCAGCAGCGAGCAGACAGGGGGCGGGGAGACCCAGTACTTC	CASSEQTGGGETQYF
.	.	TRBJ1-1	TRBV5-1	TGCGCCAGCAGCTTGGTAGTCATGAACACTGAAGCTTTCTTT	CASSLVVMNTEAFF
.	.	TRBJ2-7	TRBV19	TGTGCCAGTAGTATTGGGTCTAGAGCCCTTTACGAGCAGTACTTC	CASSIGSRALYEQYF
TRBD2	.	TRBJ2-5	TRBV7-2	TGTGCCAGCAGCCCCCGGACTAGCGGGTTGGAGACCCAGTACTTC	CASSPRTSGLETQYF
.	.	TRBJ1-1	TRBV7-9	TGTGCCAGTATGATGACCCTGAACACTGAAGCTTTCTTT	CASMMTLNTEAFF
TRBD1	.	TRBJ1-2	TRBV2	TGTGCCAGCAGTATCGGAGGGGGCGTGGTGGGTGGCTACACCTTC	CASSIGGGVVGGYTF
TRBD2	.	TRBJ2-1	TRBV4-1	TGCGCCAGCAGCCAGGGACTAGTTTACAATGAGCAGTTCTTC	CASSQGLVYNEQFF
TRBD2	.	TRBJ2-3	TRBV10-2	TGCGCCAGCAGTGGACCAACTAGCGGGAGGACAGATACGCAGTATTTT	CASSGPTSGRTDTQYF
TRBD1	.	TRBJ1-5	TRBV5-6	TGTGCCAGCAGCCCCGGGACAGGGGATGGGCAGCCCCAGCATTTT	CASSPGTGDGQPQHF
TRBD1	.	TRBJ1-1	TRBV9	TGTGCCAGCAGCAAGAGGGTCCGGGACAGGGGGCGCCGACCCGCCGGAGGCACTGAAGCTTTCTTT	CASSKRVRDRGRRPAGGTEAFF
.	.	TRBJ2-7	TRBV13	TGTGCCAGCAGCTTATCCCGATGGGGGGCCGACCAGTACGAGCAGTACTTC	CASSLSRWGADQYEQYF
TRBD1	.	TRBJ1-1	TRBV4-1	TGCGCCAGCAGCCGGCAGGGGGCGGGAACTGAAGCTTTCTTT	CASSRQGAGTEAFF
.	.	TRBJ1-6	TRBV30	TGTGCCTGGAAACGTCCCAGAGGGGTTTCACCCCTCCACTTT	CAWKRPRGVSPLHF
TRBD1	.	TRBJ2-1	TRBV11-2	TGTGCCAGCGCCCGGACAGGGCACGACAATGAGCAGTTCTTC	CASARTGHDNEQFF
.	.	TRBJ2-7	TRBV28	TGTGCCAGCAGTCCAGGGGACTACCGGGACTACGAGCAGTACTTC	CASSPGDYRDYEQYF
.	.	TRBJ1-3	TRBV6-6	TGTGCCAGCAGTTACTCATTTAATTTGGGTACCATATATTTT	CASSYSFNLGTIYF
.	once	TRBJ1-3	TRBV7-8	TGTGCCAGCAGCTTACTTGGGACATCTGGAAACACCATATATTTT	CASSLLGTSGNTIYF
.	.	TRBJ1-2	TRBV19	TGTGCCAGTAGTATACAGGGACTTTATGGCTACACCTTC	CASSIQGLYGYTF
.	.	TRBJ2-2	TRBV18	TGTGCCAGCTCACCCCGAACAACAGGAGTGACCGGGGAGCTGTTTTTT	CASSPRTTGVTGELFF
.	once	TRBJ1-2	TRBV7-8	TGTGCCAGCAGCTTAGGGCAATGGAATCATGGCTACACCTTC	CASSLGQWNHGYTF
.	few	TRBJ1-2	TRBV4-1	TGCGCCAGCAGCCAAGTCGAGTTGGCCAACTATGGCTACACCTTC	CASSQVELANYGYTF
.	.	TRBJ1-4	TRBV5-1	TGCGCCAGCAGCCTACCACAGGGTTCTAATGAAAAACTGTTTTTT	CASSLPQGSNEKLFF
.	.	TRBJ2-5	TRBV2	TGTGCCAGCAGTAAGTCAACAAAGACCCAGTACTTC	CASSKSTKTQYF
.	.	TRBJ1-1	TRBV6-1	TGTGCCAGCGGGGGGCCGGAGGACACTGAAGCTTTCTTT	CASGGPEDTEAFF
TRBD1	.	TRBJ2-5	TRBV30	TGTGCCGGACAGGCCCGGGAGACCCAGTACTTC	CAGQARETQYF
.	.	TRBJ1-1	TRBV7-8	TGTGCCAGCAGCCCACAGGAAAGGAACACTGAAGCTTTCTTT	CASSPQERNTEAFF
.	.	TRBJ2-7	TRBV10-1	TGCGCCAGCAGTGAGTCTAGCAGGGCCTACGAGCAGTACTTC	CASSESSRAYEQYF